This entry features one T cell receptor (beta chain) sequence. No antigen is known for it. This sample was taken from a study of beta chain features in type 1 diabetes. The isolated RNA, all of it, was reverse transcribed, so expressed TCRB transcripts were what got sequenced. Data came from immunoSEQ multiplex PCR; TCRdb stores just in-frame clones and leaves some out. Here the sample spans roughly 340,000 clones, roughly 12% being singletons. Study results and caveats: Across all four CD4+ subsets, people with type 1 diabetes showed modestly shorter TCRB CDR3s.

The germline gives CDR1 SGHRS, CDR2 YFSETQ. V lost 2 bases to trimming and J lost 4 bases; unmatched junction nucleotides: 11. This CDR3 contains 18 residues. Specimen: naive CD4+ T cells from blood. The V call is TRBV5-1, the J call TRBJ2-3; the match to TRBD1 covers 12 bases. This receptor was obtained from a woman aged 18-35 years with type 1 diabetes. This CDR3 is CASSLNVGTGGAADTQYF. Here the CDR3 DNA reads TGCGCCAGCAGCTTAAATGTTGGGACAGGGGGCGCGGCAGATACGCAGTATTTT. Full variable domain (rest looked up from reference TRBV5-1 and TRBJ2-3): KAGVTQTPRYLIKTRGQQVTLSCSPISGHRSVSWYQQTPGQGLQFLFEYFSETQRNKGNFPGRFSGRQFSNSRSEMNVSTLELGDSALYLCASSLNVGTGGAADTQYFGPGTRLTVL.